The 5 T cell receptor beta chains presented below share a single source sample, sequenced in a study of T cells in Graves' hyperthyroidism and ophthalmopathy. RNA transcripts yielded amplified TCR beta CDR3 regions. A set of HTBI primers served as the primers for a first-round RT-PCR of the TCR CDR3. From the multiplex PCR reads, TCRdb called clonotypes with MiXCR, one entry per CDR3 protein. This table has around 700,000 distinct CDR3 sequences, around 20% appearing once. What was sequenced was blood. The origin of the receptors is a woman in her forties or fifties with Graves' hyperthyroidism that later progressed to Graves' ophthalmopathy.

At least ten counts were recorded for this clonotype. This CDR3 is CASRPTGTGSNTEAFF. In nucleotides, the CDR3 is TGTGCCAGCAGGCCGACCGGGACAGGGTCAAACACTGAAGCTTTCTTT. This chain uses TRBV12-3 or TRBV12-4 with TRBJ1-1; TRBD1 matches 9 bases. CDR3 length equals 16 residues. V shed 6 bases, J shed 2 bases, and the junction held 10 bases outside the gene matches.

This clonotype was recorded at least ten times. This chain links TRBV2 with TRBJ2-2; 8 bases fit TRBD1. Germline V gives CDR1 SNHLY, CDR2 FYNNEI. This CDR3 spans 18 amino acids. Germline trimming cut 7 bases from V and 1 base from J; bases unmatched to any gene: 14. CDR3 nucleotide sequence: TGTGCCAGCATCCTCCTTCAACAGGGGGAGTTGAACACCGGGGAGCTGTTTTTT. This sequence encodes CASILLQQGELNTGELFF.

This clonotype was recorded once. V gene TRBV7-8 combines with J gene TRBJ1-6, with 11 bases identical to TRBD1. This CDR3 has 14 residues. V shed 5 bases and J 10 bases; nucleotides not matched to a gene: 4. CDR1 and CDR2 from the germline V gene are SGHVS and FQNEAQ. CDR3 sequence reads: CASSGQGARSPLHF. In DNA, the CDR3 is TGTGCCAGCAGCGGACAGGGGGCGAGATCACCCCTCCACTTT.

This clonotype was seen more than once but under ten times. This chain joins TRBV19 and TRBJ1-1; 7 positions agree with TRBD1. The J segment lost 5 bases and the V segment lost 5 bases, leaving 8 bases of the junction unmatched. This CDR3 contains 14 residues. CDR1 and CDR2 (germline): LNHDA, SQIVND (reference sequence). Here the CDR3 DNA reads TGTGCCAGTAGTGAGTCAGGGGGGAGGACTGAAGCTTTCTTT. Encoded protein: CASSESGGRTEAFF. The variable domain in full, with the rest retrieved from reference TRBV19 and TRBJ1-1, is DGGITQSPKYLFRKEGQNVTLSCEQNLNHDAMYWYRQDPGQGLRLIYYSQIVNDFQKGDIAEGYSVSREKKESFPLTVTSAQKNPTAFYLCASSESGGRTEAFFGQGTRLTVV.

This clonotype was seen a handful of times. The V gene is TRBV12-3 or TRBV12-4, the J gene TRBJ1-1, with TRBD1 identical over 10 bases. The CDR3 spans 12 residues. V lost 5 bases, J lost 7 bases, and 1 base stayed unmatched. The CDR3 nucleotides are TGTGCCAGCAGTCGGACAGGGGGTGAAGCTTTCTTT. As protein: CASSRTGGEAFF.